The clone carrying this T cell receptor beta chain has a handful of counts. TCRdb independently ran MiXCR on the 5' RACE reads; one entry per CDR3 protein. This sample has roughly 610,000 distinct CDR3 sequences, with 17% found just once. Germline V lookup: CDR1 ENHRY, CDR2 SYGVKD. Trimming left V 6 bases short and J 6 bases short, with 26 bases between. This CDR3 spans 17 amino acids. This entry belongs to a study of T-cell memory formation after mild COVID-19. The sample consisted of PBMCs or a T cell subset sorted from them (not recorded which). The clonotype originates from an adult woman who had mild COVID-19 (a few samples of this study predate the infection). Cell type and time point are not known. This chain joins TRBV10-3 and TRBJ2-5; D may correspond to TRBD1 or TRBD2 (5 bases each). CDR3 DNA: TGTGCCATCAGGCGGGCCTCGGAGCGGCATGGGACGCAGACCCAGTACTTC. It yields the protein CAIRRASERHGTQTQYF.